Listed here are 17 T cell receptor beta chains from one sample, sequenced in a study of cytomegalovirus exposure and HLA in healthy donors. Vbeta (60) and Jbeta (13) primers were used in the PCR. Data came from immunoSEQ multiplex PCR; TCRdb stores just in-frame clones and leaves some out. The data hold over 150,000 clones, with about 83% observed a single time. Sequencing was performed on PBMCs. These receptors came from a woman aged 40 to 50 in good health and CMV-seronegative.

The rearrangement uses TRBV29-1 and TRBJ2-7; TRBD1 aligns across 7 bases. The CDR3 is made up of 14 amino acids. CDR1 and CDR2 (germline): SQVTM, ANQGSEA. After removal of 2 bases from V and 0 bases from J, the junction contained 4 bases not matched to a gene. In DNA form, the CDR3 reads TGCAGCGTTGAATACTCAGGGGGCTCCTACGAGCAGTACTTC. This translates into CSVEYSGGSYEQYF.

This clone came up a few times. The gene calls are TRBV2 and TRBJ1-5, with unresolved D. The CDR3 has 14 amino acids. Trimming took off 2 bases at V and 0 bases at J, with 5 bases between the two ends. Germline V CDR1 and CDR2: SNHLY, FYNNEI. DNA for the CDR3: TGTGCCAGCAGTGAACGTAGTAGCAATCAGCCCCAGCATTTT. This sequence encodes CASSERSSNQPQHF.

V usage is TRBV9 and J usage is TRBJ2-3; D unresolved. The CDR3 length is 16 residues. In germline, CDR1 is SGDLS, CDR2 YYNGEE. Trimming pared 0 bases from V and 0 bases from J, leaving 11 bases between. The CDR3 region has the DNA TGTGCCAGCAGCGTAGGCATAGACACTAGCACAGATACGCAGTATTTT. It translates to CASSVGIDTSTDTQYF.

This clone was found a few times. The chain carries TRBV7-9 and TRBJ2-2; a weak D match, TRBD1 (5 bases). Germline V gene data show CDR1 as SEHNR and CDR2 as FQNEAQ (reference sequence). The CDR3 has 15 amino acids. The ends were cut back, 5 bases at V and 3 bases at J, with 13 bases in the middle. For the CDR3, the DNA is TGTGCCAGCAGCCCATCCGACAGTTACACCGGGGAGCTGTTTTTT. This gives the protein CASSPSDSYTGELFF.

The genes are TRBV4-2 and TRBJ2-3, with 11 bases aligning to TRBD2. CDR3 length: 17 residues. Trimming cost V 0 bases and J 2 bases; bases outside gene matches: 4. The V gene's germline CDR1 is LGHNA and CDR2 YNFKEQ. CDR3 residues: CASSQDSSGGYTDTQYF. The CDR3 DNA follows: TGTGCCAGCAGCCAAGACTCTAGCGGGGGGTACACAGATACGCAGTATTTT.

This CDR3 reads CASSLASGPYEQYF. The DNA of the CDR3 is TGTGCCAGCAGCTTAGCAAGCGGGCCGTACGAGCAGTACTTC. This chain uses TRBV11-3 with TRBJ2-7, with D perhaps matching TRBD2 (6 bases). Germline V gives CDR1 SGHNT, CDR2 YENEEA. The CDR3 is 14 residues long. Trimming removed 1 base from V and 4 bases from J, with 11 bases in between. Filled out from reference TRBV11-3 and TRBJ2-7, the complete variable domain reads EAGVVQSPRYKIIEKKQPVAFWCNPISGHNTLYWYLQNLGQGPELLIRYENEEAVDDSQLPKDRFSAERLKGVDSTLKIQPAELGDSAVYLCASSLASGPYEQYFGPGTRLTVT.

The chain joins TRBV28 to TRBJ2-7; the D gene is possibly TRBD1 (6 bases). The CDR3 loop spans 14 amino acids. Germline V gene sequence: CDR1 MDHEN, CDR2 SYDVKM. Trimming pared 5 bases from V and 6 bases from J, leaving 17 bases between. The CDR3 nucleotides are TGTGCCAGCAGTCATGGGACGTCGGACAGCGAGCAGTACTTC. The encoded protein is CASSHGTSDSEQYF.

This chain joins TRBV18 and TRBJ1-1, with a weak D call TRBD1 (5 bases). CDR1 is KGHSH, CDR2 LQKENI, per germline. CDR3 size: 16 residues. Trimming cost V 6 bases and J 5 bases, with 22 bases left between them. The CDR3, as DNA: TGTGCCAGCTCCCTTGGGGGGGACGCCGGCGGGACTGAAGCTTTCTTT. Protein: CASSLGGDAGGTEAFF. The whole variable domain, filled in from reference TRBV18 and TRBJ1-1, reads NAGVMQNPRHLVRRRGQEARLRCSPMKGHSHVYWYRQLPEEGLKFMVYLQKENIIDESGMPKERFSAEFPKEGPSILRIQQVVRGDSAAYFCASSLGGDAGGTEAFFGQGTRLTVV.

The rearrangement joins TRBV4-1 to TRBJ1-1; D is unresolved. The germline CDR1 and CDR2 sequences are MGHRA and YSYEKL. The V gene lost 4 bases and the J gene lost 3 bases, with 18 bases spanning the gap. CDR3 size: 16 residues. CDR3 DNA sequence: TGCGCCAGCAGCCTACGGTCGGCGCAGGTCTACACTGAAGCTTTCTTT. Its translation: CASSLRSAQVYTEAFF.

This clone turned up a few times. This chain uses TRBV11-2 with TRBJ2-2; D is possibly TRBD1 (5 bases). The V and J ends lost 3 bases and 8 bases respectively, with 19 bases between them. CDR1 is SGHAT and CDR2 is FQNNGV in the germline V gene. The CDR3 contains 16 residues. The CDR3 here is CASSFYAVLTGGELFF. Here the CDR3 DNA reads TGTGCCAGCAGCTTTTATGCAGTTCTAACAGGAGGGGAGCTGTTTTTT.

V gene TRBV15 combines with J gene TRBJ1-4; 9 positions agree with TRBD1. J gave up 10 bases and V 7 bases, and 10 bases lay outside the gene matches. The V gene's germline CDR1 is LNHNV and CDR2 YYDKDF (reference sequence). This CDR3 comprises 14 residues. The CDR3 DNA sequence: TGTGCCACCACCTCGGACAGGGGCGAAAGAAAACTGTTTTTT. As protein: CATTSDRGERKLFF.

The chain recombines TRBV7-2 with TRBJ2-7, with TRBD2 matching 10 bases. Germline CDR1 reads SGHTA; CDR2 reads FQGNSA. This CDR3 has 15 amino acids. V dropped 10 bases and J dropped 4; count of bases not matched to a gene: 13. CDR3 in DNA: TGTGCCACAGCCGCGGCTAGCGGGAGTGGTTACGAGCAGTACTTC. Its protein product is CATAAASGSGYEQYF. The full variable domain, its missing parts supplied by reference TRBV7-2 and TRBJ2-7, is GAGVSQSPSNKVTEKGKDVELRCDPISGHTALYWYRQSLGQGLEFLIYFQGNSAPDKSGLPSDRFSAERTGGSVSTLTIQRTQQEDSAVYLCATAAASGSGYEQYFGPGTRLTVT.

The rearrangement links TRBV18 to TRBJ2-5; D unclear. CDR1 is KGHSH and CDR2 is LQKENI in the germline V gene. The CDR3 contains 14 residues. Trimming shortened V by 6 bases and J by 5 bases, and 16 bases separated the two germline ends. DNA of the CDR3: TGTGCCAGCTCCCCCGACGGCGGCGGTGAGACCCAGTACTTC. This codes for CASSPDGGGETQYF.

J is TRBJ2-7 and V is TRBV2; TRBD2 matches at 13 bases. The trim removed 4 bases at V and 4 bases at J, leaving 10 bases unmatched. From germline, CDR1 is SNHLY and CDR2 FYNNEI. The CDR3 runs to 17 residues. CDR3 coding DNA: TGTGCCAGCAGTGTTCAAGGACTAGCGGGAGTAGGGTACGAGCAGTACTTC. Protein product: CASSVQGLAGVGYEQYF.

The chain recombines TRBV5-4 with TRBJ2-1; 8 positions agree with TRBD2. The CDR3 is 17 amino acids. Germline V gene sequence: CDR1 SGHNT, CDR2 YYREEE (reference sequence). J gave up 5 bases and V 0 bases, and 10 bases lay outside the gene matches. CDR3 bases: TGTGCCAGCAGCTTGGGTATATTAGCGGGGAGAAACAATGAGCAGTTCTTC. This codes for CASSLGILAGRNNEQFF.

The V call is TRBV28, the J call TRBJ2-1; 9 nucleotides match TRBD2. The germline V gene encodes CDR1 MDHEN and CDR2 SYDVKM. V was pared by 6 bases and J by 6 bases, with 6 bases of the junction left unmatched. The CDR3 runs 14 residues. CDR3 sequence (DNA): TGTGCCAGCAGCCGTAGCGGGAGTGTCAATGAGCAGTTCTTC. Protein sequence: CASSRSGSVNEQFF.

The chain employs TRBV7-6 and TRBJ1-2, with TRBD1 matching 7 bases. The V gene end was trimmed by 2 bases and the J gene end by 4 bases; junction bases not matched to a gene: 4. The CDR3 is 14 residues long. The germline V gene has CDR1 SGHVS and CDR2 FNYEAQ. The CDR3 bases are TGTGCCAGCAGCTTAACAGGGGATGGCTATGGCTACACCTTC. Its translation is CASSLTGDGYGYTF.